The next 13 T cell receptor beta chains were all read from a single sample in a study of blood T cell repertoires in COVID-19. The assay was immunoSEQ multiplex PCR, and TCRdb's table has in-frame clones only and misses some. The repertoire holds about 62,000 clones, with 65% to 80% as singletons. The sample taken for sequencing was peripheral blood. Every receptor here comes from a man in his sixties with acute or convalescent COVID-19.

The chain combines TRBV28 with TRBJ2-6, with D possibly matching TRBD1 (6 bases). Germline V lookup: CDR1 MDHEN, CDR2 SYDVKM. This CDR3 contains 15 residues. V was clipped by 10 bases and J by 2 bases, with 15 bases between them. CDR3 DNA: TGTGCCACAGGTCGAGGGGGTGCTGGGGCCAACGTCCTGACTTTC. It translates to CATGRGGAGANVLTF.

Written as DNA, the CDR3 is TGTGCCAGCTCACCTATGGTAGGGGCAAGCAATCAGCCCCAGCATTTT. Amino acid sequence: CASSPMVGASNQPQHF. The J gene is TRBJ1-5, the V gene TRBV18; possible D gene TRBD1, 5 bases. CDR1 KGHSH and CDR2 LQKENI come from the germline V gene. The V gene lost 3 bases and the J gene lost 1 base, with 13 bases spanning the gap. This CDR3 comprises 16 residues.

This clone is classed as medium-sized (0.01 to 0.1%). The genes are TRBV24-1 and TRBJ2-5; 8 nucleotides agree with TRBD1. The CDR3 loop spans 14 amino acids. The J segment lost 4 bases and the V segment lost 2 bases, leaving 2 bases of the junction unmatched. The V gene's germline CDR1 is KGHDR and CDR2 SFDVKD. The CDR3 DNA sequence: TGTGCCACCAGTGATTCAGGGGGCGCAGAGACCCAGTACTTC. Its protein product is CATSDSGGAETQYF.

The rearrangement links TRBV28 to TRBJ1-5; the D is unclear. CDR3 length: 14 amino acids. Germline V lookup: CDR1 MDHEN, CDR2 SYDVKM. The V end lost 6 bases, the J end lost 2 bases, and 11 bases lay between the germline ends. The CDR3 sequence: CASSYVVGNQPQHF. The CDR3 region has the DNA TGTGCCAGCAGCTACGTGGTTGGCAATCAGCCCCAGCATTTT.

This clone was seen a handful of times. The V and J genes are TRBV7-9 and TRBJ1-2; 7 nucleotides match TRBD1. This CDR3 comprises 15 residues. Per the germline V gene, CDR1 is SEHNR and CDR2 is FQNEAQ (reference sequence). The V segment lost 5 bases and the J segment 4 bases; nucleotides outside the gene matches: 10. As DNA, the CDR3 is TGTGCCAGCAGCCCCCCCGGGACAGCGACCTATGGCTACACCTTC. It encodes CASSPPGTATYGYTF.

The CDR3, as DNA: TGTGCCAGCAGCGAGGGGGGGAGCACAGATACGCAGTATTTT. It yields the protein CASSEGGSTDTQYF. This chain joins TRBV9 and TRBJ2-3, with D perhaps TRBD2 (7 bases). This CDR3 region has 14 residues. Trimming stripped 3 bases from V and 0 bases from J, with 8 bases between. Germline CDR1 and CDR2: SGDLS and YYNGEE.

The chain joins TRBV5-4 to TRBJ2-1, with a possible D match to TRBD2 (5 bases). Germline CDR1 is SGHNT and CDR2 is YYREEE (reference sequence). Trimming removed 3 bases at V and 10 bases at J, with 14 bases between. The CDR3 extends over 13 amino acids. This CDR3 reads CASSWGDGLEQFF. Here the CDR3 DNA reads TGTGCCAGCAGCTGGGGAGATGGACTCGAGCAGTTCTTC.

The chain recombines TRBV5-1 with TRBJ2-3, with TRBD2 matching over 7 bases. V lost 1 base and J lost 1; bases outside the gene matches: 3. The CDR3 length is 15 residues. Germline V gives CDR1 SGHRS, CDR2 YFSETQ. The CDR3 bases are TGCGCCAGCAGCTTGTCAGGGAGGGGCACAGATACGCAGTATTTT. Translation: CASSLSGRGTDTQYF.

This clone has a single count. In nucleotides, the CDR3 is TGTGCCAGCAGCCTAGACGCCGGGGAGCTGTTTTTT. It is translated as CASSLDAGELFF. The chain carries TRBV7-3 and TRBJ2-2; unclear D gene. The CDR3 length is 12 residues. Trimming shortened V by 5 bases and J by 6 bases, and 7 bases separated the two germline ends. Looked up from germline, CDR1 is SGHTA and CDR2 is FQGTGA.

The rearrangement links TRBV3-1 (or the pseudogene TRBV3-2) to TRBJ2-1; TRBD1 might be the D (5 bases). V gave up 2 bases and J gave up 2 bases, with 7 bases separating them. The V gene's germline CDR1 is LGHDT and CDR2 YNNKEL (reference sequence). The CDR3 has 14 residues. CDR3 DNA: TGTGCCAGCAGCCAAAGGGGTACCTACAATGAGCAGTTCTTC. Residues: CASSQRGTYNEQFF.

The rearrangement links TRBV5-6 to TRBJ2-1; D is perhaps TRBD1 (6 bases). There are 16 residues in the CDR3. CDR1 is SGHDT, CDR2 YYEEEE, per germline. Trimming removed 2 bases at V and 0 bases at J, with 12 bases between. CDR3 sequence reads: CASSLLTGLSYNEQFF. CDR3 bases: TGTGCCAGCAGCTTATTGACAGGCCTCTCCTACAATGAGCAGTTCTTC.

The V and J genes are TRBV29-1 and TRBJ2-7; 7 bases are shared with TRBD1. This CDR3 comprises 11 residues. J lost 6 bases, V lost 7 bases, and 6 bases had no gene match. Germline loops: CDR1 SQVTM, CDR2 ANQGSEA. The CDR3, as DNA: TGCAGCGGACAGGGAAACGCCGAGCAGTACTTC. This codes for CSGQGNAEQYF.

The rearrangement joins TRBV28 to TRBJ2-5; D is perhaps TRBD2 (5 bases). The CDR3 covers 15 residues. The germline V gene has CDR1 MDHEN and CDR2 SYDVKM. The V end lost 7 bases, the J end lost 1 base, and 16 bases lay between the germline ends. The DNA for the CDR3 is TGTGCCAGCACGGATGGAATCGGACTCCAAGAGACCCAGTACTTC. Amino acids: CASTDGIGLQETQYF.